A single sample gave rise to the 18 T cell receptor beta chains below, sequenced in a study of T cell responses to AZD1222 COVID-19 vaccine (dated by TCRdb to the early 2020s). Libraries came from the immunoSEQ multiplex PCR assay. Not all clones reach the TCRdb copy of this immuneACCESS table, which keeps in-frame sequences only. Checked studies attribute under half of the gap to unresolved V genes and leave the rest unexplained. The sample yields roughly 35,000 clones; around 78% were counted once. The ten largest clones represent roughly 4% of the sample. This specimen's time point label, per the study, means: about 28 days (+/-7) after the second vaccine dose. Sequenced material: peripheral blood, taken 28 days after the second AZD1222 dose. These receptors came from an adult who received the AZD1222 COVID-19 vaccine.

The chain is built from TRBV11-2 and TRBJ2-1, with 7 bases matching TRBD1. Losses at the gene ends were 4 bases for V and 5 bases for J; bases not matched to a gene: 11. The CDR3 runs 16 residues. In germline, CDR1 is SGHAT, CDR2 FQNNGV. CDR3 protein: CASSSPRDSSHNEQFF. As DNA, the CDR3 is TGTGCCAGCAGCTCCCCCCGGGACAGCAGTCACAATGAGCAGTTCTTC.

The chain couples TRBV3-1 (or the pseudogene TRBV3-2) to TRBJ1-5; TRBD1 agrees at 8 bases. Germline loops: CDR1 LGHDT, CDR2 YNNKEL (reference sequence). This CDR3 comprises 15 residues. V was pared by 3 bases and J by 4 bases, with 5 bases of the junction left unmatched. The CDR3 loop is CASSHRTGTNQPQHF. CDR3 nucleotides: TGTGCCAGCAGCCACCGGACAGGGACAAATCAGCCCCAGCATTTT.

This chain connects TRBV2 to TRBJ2-7; D assignment may be TRBD1 or TRBD2 (5 bases each). CDR1 is SNHLY and CDR2 is FYNNEI in the germline V gene. With 7 bases removed from V and 5 bases from J, the gap between germline ends came to 9 bases. This CDR3 is built from 11 residues. The CDR3 sequence: CASTGDHEQYF. Written as DNA, the CDR3 is TGTGCCAGCACTGGGGACCACGAGCAGTACTTC.

The chain employs TRBV7-2 and TRBJ1-2; maybe TRBD1 (6 bases). V was trimmed by 1 base and J by 6 bases, leaving 15 bases between them. Germline CDR1 is SGHTA and CDR2 is FQGNSA. CDR3 length: 15 amino acids. CDR3 in DNA: TGTGCCAGCAGCTTAGACAGGGAGCCCCTCAATGGCTACACCTTC. This encodes CASSLDREPLNGYTF. The full variable domain, with the rest looked up from reference TRBV7-2 and TRBJ1-2, is GAGVSQSPSNKVTEKGKDVELRCDPISGHTALYWYRQSLGQGLEFLIYFQGNSAPDKSGLPSDRFSAERTGGSVSTLTIQRTQQEDSAVYLCASSLDREPLNGYTFGSGTRLTVV.

This clone is termed medium-sized. The V and J genes are TRBV6-5 and TRBJ1-1; D remains ambiguous. The V and J ends lost 0 bases and 1 base respectively, with 6 bases between them. The CDR3 sequence is 14 residues long. CDR1 and CDR2 from the germline V gene are MNHEY and SVGAGI. The CDR3 loop is CASSYSGSNTEAFF. The CDR3, as DNA: TGTGCCAGCAGTTACTCCGGGTCGAACACTGAAGCTTTCTTT.

This chain joins TRBV6-6 and TRBJ2-5, with 7 bases fitting TRBD2. The germline V gene encodes CDR1 MNHNY and CDR2 SVGAGI (reference sequence). The CDR3 loop spans 16 amino acids. The J segment lost 5 bases and the V segment lost 2 bases, leaving 11 bases of the junction unmatched. The CDR3: CASSYPWAGAGETQYF. CDR3 bases: TGTGCCAGCAGTTACCCCTGGGCGGGAGCGGGTGAGACCCAGTACTTC.

The chain employs TRBV5-1 and TRBJ2-7, with TRBD1 matching 8 bases. Germline CDR1 and CDR2: SGHRS and YFSETQ. The CDR3 has 14 residues. The V gene end was trimmed by 4 bases and the J gene end by 6 bases; junction bases not matched to a gene: 9. As DNA, the CDR3 is TGCGCCAGCAGCAAGGACAGGGAGAAGGGCGAGCAGTACTTC. It specifies CASSKDREKGEQYF.

V gene TRBV7-2 combines with J gene TRBJ2-5; TRBD1 matches 8 bases. The CDR3 runs 13 residues. Germline CDR1 and CDR2: SGHTA and FQGNSA. With 5 bases clipped from V and 5 bases from J, the junction kept 4 bases outside the gene matches. In DNA, the CDR3 is TGTGCCAGCAGCCCACAGGGGGGCGAGACCCAGTACTTC. As protein: CASSPQGGETQYF. The full variable domain, in which reference TRBV7-2 and TRBJ2-5 provide the parts outside the CDR3, is GAGVSQSPSNKVTEKGKDVELRCDPISGHTALYWYRQSLGQGLEFLIYFQGNSAPDKSGLPSDRFSAERTGGSVSTLTIQRTQQEDSAVYLCASSPQGGETQYFGPGTRLLVL.

J is TRBJ1-1 and V is TRBV5-1; maybe TRBD1 (5 bases). The CDR3 covers 15 residues. Germline CDR1 is SGHRS and CDR2 is YFSETQ. Trimming took off 7 bases at V and 1 base at J, with 17 bases between the two ends. CDR3 amino acids: CASVREGPSNTEAFF. CDR3 nucleotides: TGCGCCAGCGTCAGGGAAGGGCCGTCGAACACTGAAGCTTTCTTT.

The CDR3 protein is CASGQGLTEAFF. In DNA, the CDR3 is TGTGCCAGCGGACAGGGACTCACTGAAGCTTTCTTT. The chain links TRBV11-2 to TRBJ1-1, with 8 nucleotides matching TRBD1. This CDR3 is built from 12 residues. With V trimmed by 8 bases and J by 4 bases, 3 bases remained unmatched. Germline CDR1 is SGHAT and CDR2 is FQNNGV.

This clone was counted only a few times. The chain carries TRBV6-5 and TRBJ1-6; no clear D. V was trimmed by 7 bases and J by 7 bases, leaving 11 bases between them. This CDR3 has 13 residues. Looked up from germline, CDR1 is MNHEY and CDR2 is SVGAGI. The CDR3 DNA sequence: TGTGCCAGCAACCGGGCCATAAATTCACCCCTCCACTTT. Translation gives CASNRAINSPLHF.

The CDR3 loop reads CASSYSHNEQFF. CDR3 DNA: TGTGCCAGCAGTTACTCGCACAATGAGCAGTTCTTC. V usage is TRBV6-6 and J usage is TRBJ2-1; D remains unclear. The CDR3 runs to 12 residues. V gave up 0 bases and J gave up 5 bases, with 2 bases separating them. Germline values: CDR1 MNHNY, CDR2 SVGAGI (reference sequence).

This clone was seen a few times. The V call is TRBV6-5, the J call TRBJ2-5, with D uncertain. Trimming left V 0 bases short and J 5 bases short, with 16 bases between. The CDR3 spans 16 residues. The germline V gene has CDR1 MNHEY and CDR2 SVGAGI. The CDR3: CASSYSSTPVRETQYF. CDR3 DNA: TGTGCCAGCAGTTACTCGTCGACCCCCGTCCGGGAGACCCAGTACTTC.

The chain recombines TRBV4-1 with TRBJ2-3; D remains ambiguous. Germline V CDR1 and CDR2: MGHRA, YSYEKL. The V gene lost 0 bases and the J gene lost 4 bases, with 5 bases spanning the gap. CDR3 length: 13 residues. CDR3 sequence: CASSQDWADTQYF. The DNA for the CDR3 is TGCGCCAGCAGCCAAGATTGGGCAGATACGCAGTATTTT.

The chain recombines TRBV27 with TRBJ1-1; D is unclear. In germline, CDR1 is MNHEY, CDR2 SMNVEV (reference sequence). V was trimmed by 7 bases and J by 5 bases, leaving 14 bases between them. This CDR3 contains 13 residues. The CDR3 region has the DNA TGTGCCAGCACGCGGAAAGGTTGGACTGAAGCTTTCTTT. Its translation: CASTRKGWTEAFF.

This chain joins TRBV3-1 (or the pseudogene TRBV3-2) and TRBJ2-5, with D maybe TRBD2 (5 bases). The V gene's germline CDR1 is LGHDT and CDR2 YNNKEL (reference sequence). V was cut by 7 bases and J by 0 bases, with 12 bases left in between. The CDR3 spans 14 residues. This CDR3 is CASTQTGYQETQYF. The CDR3 DNA is TGTGCCAGCACTCAAACGGGGTACCAAGAGACCCAGTACTTC.

J is TRBJ1-2 and V is TRBV10-3; 12 nucleotides agree with TRBD1. The CDR3 spans 16 residues. Trimming cost V 6 bases and J 4 bases; bases outside gene matches: 9. The germline V gene has CDR1 ENHRY and CDR2 SYGVKD. The CDR3 DNA sequence: TGTGCCATCAGGGCCGGGACAGGGGGCGATGGCTATGGCTACACCTTC. This translates into CAIRAGTGGDGYGYTF.

The rearrangement joins TRBV5-1 to TRBJ1-4; D perhaps matches TRBD1 (6 bases). Trimming shortened V by 4 bases and J by 5 bases, and 15 bases separated the two germline ends. From germline, CDR1 is SGHRS and CDR2 YFSETQ. The CDR3 contains 15 residues. In DNA, the CDR3 is TGCGCCAGCAGCACAGAGGACAGCATAAATGAAAAACTGTTTTTT. This encodes CASSTEDSINEKLFF.